This T cell receptor beta chain was sequenced for a study of blood T cell repertoires in COVID-19 (dated by TCRdb to the early 2020s). About the investigation overall: Samples covering the acute and convalescent phases of COVID-19 were provided by collaborators in the United States, Italy and Spain. The prospective study material was composed of cDNA or gDNA derived from T cells, B-cell-depleted T cells, or PBMCs. Subjects who had been exposed to COVID-19, were actively infected with it, or had recovered from it provided the deeply sampled blood TCRbeta repertoires that made up the dataset. The repertoires were released in a freely available public database intended as a resource for research on the immune response to SARS-CoV-2. Samples came from the ongoing ImmuneRACE study (first 160 participants) plus 1,254 subjects from 6 global collaborators. The sample metadata nearly always contained a de-identified subject ID, COVID-19 status, age in years and sex. Where HLA class I and class II types were available, the types were taken from metadata supplied by the sample provider, not from assay-based typing.

The immunoSEQ Assay, a bias-controlled multiplex PCR, was used to amplify TCRbeta CDR3 regions from genomic DNA. For the original study's pipeline: The number of nucleated cells in each sample was estimated by amplification of reference gene primers within the assay. To quantify the absolute abundance of each unique TCRbeta CDR3 rearrangement, sequence reads were collapsed and filtered. For each sample, productive Simpson clonality was calculated as the square root of Simpson's diversity index across productive rearrangements. The table comes from immuneACCESS by way of TCRdb, which keeps in-frame sequences with V and J called. Part of the clones is missing from these tables; in studies checked, under half for an unresolved V gene and the rest for unknown reasons. Clonal size and the V and J genes are those of that table, whereas D and trimming came from the DNA. This sample lists approximately 90,000 clones; approximately 85% were detected once. The biggest ten clones account for around 11% of the sample.

The research as a whole found: The quantity of clinical and demographic metadata differed by source and by participant and was supplied without curation.

Each collaborating institution followed its own protocols to collect whole blood in K2EDTA tubes. For TCRbeta analysis, collaborators shipped samples as frozen whole blood, isolated PBMCs, or DNA extracted from either of those sample types. As regards this clone: The antigen this receptor binds is unknown. Per-nucleotide qualities are absent, and no much larger clonotype sits a single base away.

Trimming removed 6 bases from V and 0 bases from J; the gene matches leave 12 bases unexplained. From the cysteine up to the phenylalanine, the CDR3 has a length of 18 residues. Only CDR3 DNA is held: 54 bases, read in frame from base 1. In the germline V gene, CDR1 corresponds to KGHDR and CDR2 to SFDVKD. The sequencing input was peripheral blood. This receptor was identified in a human donor in a cohort sampled during active COVID-19. Here the chain combines TRBV24-1 and TRBJ2-3, with 9 bases matching TRBD2. The CDR3 reads as follows: CATSSRGREGASTDTQYF. In nucleotide form, the sequence is TGTGCCACCAGTTCCCGGGGGCGGGAGGGGGCTAGCACAGATACGCAGTATTTT.